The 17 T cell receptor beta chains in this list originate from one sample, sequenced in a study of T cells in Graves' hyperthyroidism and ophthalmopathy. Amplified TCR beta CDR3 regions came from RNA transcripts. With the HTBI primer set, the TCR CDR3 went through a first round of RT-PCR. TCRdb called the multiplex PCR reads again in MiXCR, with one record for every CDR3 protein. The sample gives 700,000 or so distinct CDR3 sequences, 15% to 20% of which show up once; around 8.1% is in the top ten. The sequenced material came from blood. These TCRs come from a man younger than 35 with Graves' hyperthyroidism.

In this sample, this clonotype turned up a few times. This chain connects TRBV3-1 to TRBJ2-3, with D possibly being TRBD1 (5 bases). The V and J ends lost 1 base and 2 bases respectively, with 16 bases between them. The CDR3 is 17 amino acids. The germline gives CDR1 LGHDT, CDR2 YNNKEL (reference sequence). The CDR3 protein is CASSQVSRGIPTDTQYF. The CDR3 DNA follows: TGTGCCAGCAGCCAAGTGTCTAGGGGAATCCCCACAGATACGCAGTATTTT.

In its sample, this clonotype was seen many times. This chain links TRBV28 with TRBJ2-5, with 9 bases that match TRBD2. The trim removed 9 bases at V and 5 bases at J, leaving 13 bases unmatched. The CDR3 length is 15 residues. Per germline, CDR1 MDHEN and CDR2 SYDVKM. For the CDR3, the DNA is TGTGCCAGTTCCAGGATGCGGGAGGGAGGGGAGACCCAGTACTTC. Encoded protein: CASSRMREGGETQYF.

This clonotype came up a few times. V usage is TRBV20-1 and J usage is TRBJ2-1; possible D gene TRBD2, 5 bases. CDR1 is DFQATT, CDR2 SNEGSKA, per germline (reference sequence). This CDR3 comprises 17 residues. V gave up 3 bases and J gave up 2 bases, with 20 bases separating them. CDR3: CSARPLGGGPTYNEQFF. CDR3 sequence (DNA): TGCAGTGCTAGGCCCCTAGGTGGCGGGCCCACCTACAATGAGCAGTTCTTC.

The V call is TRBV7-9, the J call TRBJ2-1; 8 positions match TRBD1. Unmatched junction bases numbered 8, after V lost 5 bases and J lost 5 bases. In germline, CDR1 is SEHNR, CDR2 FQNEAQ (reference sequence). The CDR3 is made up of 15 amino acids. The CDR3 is CASSRTGWANNEQFF. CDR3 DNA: TGTGCCAGCAGCCGGACAGGGTGGGCCAACAATGAGCAGTTCTTC.

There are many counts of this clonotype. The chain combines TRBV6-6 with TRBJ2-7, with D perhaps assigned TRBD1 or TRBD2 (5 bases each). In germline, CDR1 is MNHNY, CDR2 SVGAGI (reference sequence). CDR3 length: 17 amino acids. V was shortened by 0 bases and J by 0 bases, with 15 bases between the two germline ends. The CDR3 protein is CASSYSPAAGGSYEQYF. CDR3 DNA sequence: TGTGCCAGCAGTTACTCCCCGGCCGCTGGGGGCTCCTACGAGCAGTACTTC.

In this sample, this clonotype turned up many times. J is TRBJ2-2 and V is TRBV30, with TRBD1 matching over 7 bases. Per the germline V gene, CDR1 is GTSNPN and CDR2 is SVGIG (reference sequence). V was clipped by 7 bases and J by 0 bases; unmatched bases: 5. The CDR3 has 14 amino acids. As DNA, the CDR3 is TGTGCCTCCAGGGGACAGACGAACACCGGGGAGCTGTTTTTT. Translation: CASRGQTNTGELFF. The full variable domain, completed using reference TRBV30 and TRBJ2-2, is SQTIHQWPATLVQPVGSPLSLECTVEGTSNPNLYWYRQAAGRGLQLLFYSVGIGQISSEVPQNLSASRPQDRQFILSSKKLLLSDSGFYLCASRGQTNTGELFFGEGSRLTVL.

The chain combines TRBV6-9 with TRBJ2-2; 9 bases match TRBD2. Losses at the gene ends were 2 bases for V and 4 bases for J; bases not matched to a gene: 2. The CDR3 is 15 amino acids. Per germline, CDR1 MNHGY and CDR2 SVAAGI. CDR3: CASSYSGRFTGELFF. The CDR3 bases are TGTGCCAGCAGTTATAGCGGGAGGTTCACCGGGGAGCTGTTTTTT.

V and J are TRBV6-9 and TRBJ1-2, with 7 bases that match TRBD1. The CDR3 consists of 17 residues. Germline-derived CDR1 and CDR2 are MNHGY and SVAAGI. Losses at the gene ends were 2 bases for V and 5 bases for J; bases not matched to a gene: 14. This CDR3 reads CASSYTLGTASDYGYTF. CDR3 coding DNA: TGTGCCAGCAGTTATACGTTGGGGACAGCGAGTGATTATGGCTACACCTTC.

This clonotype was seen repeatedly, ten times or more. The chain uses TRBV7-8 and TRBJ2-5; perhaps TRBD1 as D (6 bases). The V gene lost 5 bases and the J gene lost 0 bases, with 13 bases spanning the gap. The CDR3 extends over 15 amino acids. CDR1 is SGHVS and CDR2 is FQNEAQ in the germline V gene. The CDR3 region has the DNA TGTGCCAGCAGCCCCAGGACAGCGAACCAAGAGACCCAGTACTTC. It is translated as CASSPRTANQETQYF.

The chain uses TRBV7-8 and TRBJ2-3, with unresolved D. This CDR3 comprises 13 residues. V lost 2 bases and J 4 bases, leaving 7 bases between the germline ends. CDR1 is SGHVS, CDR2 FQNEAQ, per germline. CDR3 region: CASSLLPADTQYF. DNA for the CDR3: TGTGCCAGCAGCTTATTACCCGCAGATACGCAGTATTTT.

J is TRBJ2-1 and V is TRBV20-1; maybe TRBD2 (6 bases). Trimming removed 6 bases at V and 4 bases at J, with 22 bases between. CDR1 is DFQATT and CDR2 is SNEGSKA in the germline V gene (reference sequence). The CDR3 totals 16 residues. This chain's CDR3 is CSAWGVGRASYNEQFF. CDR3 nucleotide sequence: TGCAGTGCCTGGGGGGTGGGACGAGCCAGTTACAATGAGCAGTTCTTC.

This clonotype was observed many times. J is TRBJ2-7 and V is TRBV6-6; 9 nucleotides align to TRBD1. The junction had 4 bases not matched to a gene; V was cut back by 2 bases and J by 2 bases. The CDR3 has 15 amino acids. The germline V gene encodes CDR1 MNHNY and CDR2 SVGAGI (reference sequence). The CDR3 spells CASSYVGTGTYEQYF. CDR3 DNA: TGTGCCAGCAGTTACGTAGGGACAGGGACCTACGAGCAGTACTTC.

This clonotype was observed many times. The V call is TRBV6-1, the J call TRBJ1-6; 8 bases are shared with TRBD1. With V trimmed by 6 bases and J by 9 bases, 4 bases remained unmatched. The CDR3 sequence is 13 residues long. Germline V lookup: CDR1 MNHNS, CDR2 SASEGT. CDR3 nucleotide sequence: TGTGCCAGCAGACAGGGGGAAGGTTCACCCCTCCACTTT. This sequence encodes CASRQGEGSPLHF.

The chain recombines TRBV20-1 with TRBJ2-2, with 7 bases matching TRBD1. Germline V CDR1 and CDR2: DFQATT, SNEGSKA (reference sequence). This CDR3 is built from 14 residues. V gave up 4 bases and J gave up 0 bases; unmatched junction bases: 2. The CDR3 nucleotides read TGCAGTGCTACTGACAGGGCGAACACCGGGGAGCTGTTTTTT. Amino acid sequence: CSATDRANTGELFF.

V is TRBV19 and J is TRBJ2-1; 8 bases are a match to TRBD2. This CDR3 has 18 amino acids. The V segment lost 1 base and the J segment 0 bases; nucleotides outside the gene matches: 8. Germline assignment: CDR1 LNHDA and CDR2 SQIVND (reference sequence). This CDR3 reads CASSIGLLAVRSYNEQFF. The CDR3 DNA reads TGTGCCAGTAGTATAGGCCTACTAGCGGTCCGCTCCTACAATGAGCAGTTCTTC.

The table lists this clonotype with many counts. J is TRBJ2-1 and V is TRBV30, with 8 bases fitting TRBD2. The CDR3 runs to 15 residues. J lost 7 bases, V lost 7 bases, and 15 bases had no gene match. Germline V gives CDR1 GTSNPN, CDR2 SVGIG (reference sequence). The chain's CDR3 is CAFYIREGVWNEQFF. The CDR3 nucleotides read TGTGCCTTCTACATTCGGGAGGGCGTATGGAATGAGCAGTTCTTC.

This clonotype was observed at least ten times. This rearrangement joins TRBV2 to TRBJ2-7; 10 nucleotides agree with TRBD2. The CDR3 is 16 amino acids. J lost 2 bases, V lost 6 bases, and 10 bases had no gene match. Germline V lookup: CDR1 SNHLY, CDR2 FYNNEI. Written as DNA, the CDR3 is TGTGCCAGCAGAGAAACCCGGACTAGCGGCACCTACGAGCAGTACTTC. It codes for CASRETRTSGTYEQYF.